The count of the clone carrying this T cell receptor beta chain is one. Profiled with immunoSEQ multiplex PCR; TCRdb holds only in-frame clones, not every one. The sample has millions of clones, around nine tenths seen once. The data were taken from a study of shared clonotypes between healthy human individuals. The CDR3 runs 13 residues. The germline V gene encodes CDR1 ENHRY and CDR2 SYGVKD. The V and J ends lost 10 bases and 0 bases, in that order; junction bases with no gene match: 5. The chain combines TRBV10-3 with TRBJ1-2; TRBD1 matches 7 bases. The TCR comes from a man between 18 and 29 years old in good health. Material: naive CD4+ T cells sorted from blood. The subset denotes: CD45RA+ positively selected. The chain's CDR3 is CATGQDSNYGYTF. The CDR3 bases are TGTGCCACCGGACAGGATTCTAACTATGGCTACACCTTC.